These 31 T cell receptor beta chains were all obtained from the same sample, sequenced in a study of Graves' ophthalmopathy and Graves' hyperthyroidism. RNA transcripts were the template, and TCR beta CDR3 regions were amplified from them. HTBI primers were used in a first-round RT-PCR, which preceded a second-round multiplex PCR. TCRdb passed the multiplex PCR reads through MiXCR, listing each CDR3 protein once. Of almost 400,000 distinct CDR3 sequences in the sample, about 18% were seen once. The sequenced sample was peripheral blood. The receptors derive from a woman between 18 and 29 years old with Graves' ophthalmopathy.

This clonotype appeared many times. The genes are TRBV6-1 and TRBJ1-2; 10 bases fit TRBD1. Germline V gene sequence: CDR1 MNHNS, CDR2 SASEGT. The V and J ends lost 5 bases and 5 bases, in that order; junction bases with no gene match: 2. The CDR3 sequence is 13 residues long. In DNA form, the CDR3 reads TGTGCCAGCAGTAAGGACAGGGGGTATGGCTACACCTTC. Protein sequence: CASSKDRGYGYTF.

This clonotype appeared many times. This chain joins TRBV28 and TRBJ2-7, with 7 bases matching TRBD2. Germline V gene lookup returns CDR1 MDHEN and CDR2 SYDVKM. The CDR3 extends over 15 amino acids. Trimming took 2 bases from V and 4 from J; bases not matched to a gene: 8. DNA of the CDR3: TGTGCCAGCAGTTTAGGGGGGGGTGTTGGATACGAGCAGTACTTC. As protein: CASSLGGGVGYEQYF. Full variable domain (outside the CDR3, taken from reference TRBV28 and TRBJ2-7): DVKVTQSSRYLVKRTGEKVFLECVQDMDHENMFWYRQDPGLGLRLIYFSYDVKMKEKGDIPEGYSVSREKKERFSLILESASTNQTSMYLCASSLGGGVGYEQYFGPGTRLTVT.

This clonotype was recorded at least ten times. The chain couples TRBV20-1 to TRBJ1-3; D is possibly TRBD1 (6 bases). The germline gives CDR1 DFQATT, CDR2 SNEGSKA (reference sequence). CDR3 length equals 14 residues. The V end was cut by 4 bases, the J end by 0 bases, with 10 bases between. The CDR3 DNA is TGCAGTGCTAAGGAGGACAGCTCTGGAAACACCATATATTTT. Translated: CSAKEDSSGNTIYF.

The table lists this clonotype with a count of one. This rearrangement joins TRBV19 to TRBJ2-7; no clear D gene. Germline CDR1 LNHDA, CDR2 SQIVND (reference sequence). This CDR3 is built from 13 residues. With 6 bases removed from V and 3 bases from J, the gap between germline ends came to 12 bases. CDR3 in DNA: TGTGCCAGTAGCAAAAGGGCATACTACGAGCAGTACTTC. This encodes CASSKRAYYEQYF. Combining the CDR3 with reference TRBV19 and TRBJ2-7 gives the whole variable domain DGGITQSPKYLFRKEGQNVTLSCEQNLNHDAMYWYRQDPGQGLRLIYYSQIVNDFQKGDIAEGYSVSREKKESFPLTVTSAQKNPTAFYLCASSKRAYYEQYFGPGTRLTVT.

This clonotype was recorded many times. This chain connects TRBV16 to TRBJ1-6; D unclear. Germline lookup yields CDR1 KGHSY and CDR2 FQNENV. V lost 1 base and J 7 bases, leaving 11 bases between the germline ends. This CDR3 region has 15 residues. For the CDR3, the DNA is TGTGCCAGCAGCCAATTCGACCGGCGGAATTCACCCCTCCACTTT. Amino acids: CASSQFDRRNSPLHF.

This clonotype has ten or more counts. V gene TRBV3-1 combines with J gene TRBJ1-1; TRBD1 might be the D (6 bases). This CDR3 contains 14 residues. Germline V gene data show CDR1 as LGHDT and CDR2 as YNNKEL (reference sequence). Trimming left V 6 bases short and J 6 bases short, with 17 bases between. CDR3 sequence: CASRGVGGLAEAFF. CDR3 DNA sequence: TGTGCCAGCAGGGGGGTTGGGGGGCTCGCTGAAGCTTTCTTT.

This clonotype was counted many times. V is TRBV4-2 and J is TRBJ2-2, with a tentative D call TRBD2 (6 bases). V was pared by 5 bases and J by 1 base, with 17 bases between. The CDR3 extends over 17 amino acids. Germline V gives CDR1 LGHNA, CDR2 YNFKEQ. Here the CDR3 reads CASSAPLSRGNTGELFF. CDR3 bases: TGTGCCAGCAGCGCCCCCCTTTCGCGGGGGAACACCGGGGAGCTGTTTTTT.

In DNA form, the CDR3 reads TGTGCCAGCAGTGAAGTTAGACTTGGGTCTGGCTACACCTTC. Amino acid sequence: CASSEVRLGSGYTF. The V and J genes are TRBV6-1 and TRBJ1-2; D unclear. CDR1 and CDR2 (germline): MNHNS, SASEGT. The germline V and J ends were trimmed by 1 base and 7 bases, with 13 bases remaining between them. There are 14 residues in the CDR3.

This clonotype was seen at least ten times. The DNA is left out, because the CDR3 cannot be placed on it with certainty; the CDR3 is given as TCRdb lists it. J is TRBJ1-1 and V is TRBV30. Per the germline V gene, CDR1 is GTSNPN and CDR2 is SVGIG (reference sequence). With termini counted, the CDR3 has 9 amino acids. The CDR3 sequence is CAWGEGSFF.

The genes are TRBV6-1 and TRBJ1-6, with 8 positions matching TRBD1. CDR1 is MNHNS and CDR2 is SASEGT in the germline V gene. Trimming took 7 bases from V and 7 from J; bases not matched to a gene: 12. The CDR3 is 16 residues long. The CDR3 reads CASTGQGQLPNSPLHF. Here the CDR3 DNA reads TGTGCCAGCACAGGACAGGGACAGCTACCCAATTCACCCCTCCACTTT.

This clonotype has at least ten counts. The rearrangement uses TRBV28 and TRBJ2-5; the match to TRBD2 covers 9 bases. The CDR3 is 13 residues long. Germline V gene sequence: CDR1 MDHEN, CDR2 SYDVKM. V lost 6 bases and J lost 3; bases outside the gene matches: 2. CDR3 amino acids: CASRSSGKETQYF. For the CDR3, the DNA is TGTGCCAGCAGGTCTAGCGGGAAAGAGACCCAGTACTTC.

This clonotype was detected many times. This sequence joins TRBV7-2 and TRBJ1-5; 7 nucleotides agree with TRBD1. Germline CDR1 and CDR2: SGHTA and FQGNSA. The V and J ends lost 1 base and 6 bases, in that order; junction bases with no gene match: 9. This CDR3 is 16 amino acids long. The CDR3 reads CASSLGVRDRGQPQHF. Written as DNA, the CDR3 is TGTGCCAGCAGCTTAGGGGTGAGGGACAGAGGTCAGCCCCAGCATTTT.

V is TRBV7-2 and J is TRBJ1-6; D gene unclear. V dropped 2 bases and J dropped 10 bases, with 12 bases sitting between them. Germline CDR1 reads SGHTA; CDR2 reads FQGNSA. CDR3 length: 14 residues. CDR3 sequence: CASSLRRGESPLHF. CDR3 DNA sequence: TGTGCCAGCAGCTTAAGACGAGGAGAATCACCCCTCCACTTT.

This clonotype was found many times. The chain has TRBV28 and TRBJ1-3; D call uncertain. CDR3 size: 14 residues. Germline CDR1 MDHEN, CDR2 SYDVKM. Trimming left V 3 bases short and J 0 bases short, with 6 bases between. The chain's CDR3 is CASSFRFSGNTIYF. CDR3 DNA sequence: TGTGCCAGCAGTTTTAGATTCTCTGGAAACACCATATATTTT.

CDR3 region: CAISDPGQGSTGELFF. The CDR3 DNA follows: TGTGCCATCAGTGATCCGGGACAGGGGTCAACCGGGGAGCTGTTTTTT. V gene TRBV10-3 combines with J gene TRBJ2-2, with 10 bases aligning to TRBD1. Germline values: CDR1 ENHRY, CDR2 SYGVKD. The CDR3 is made up of 16 amino acids. With 3 bases clipped from V and 5 bases from J, the junction kept 6 bases outside the gene matches.

In its sample, this clonotype was seen many times. This chain connects TRBV19 to TRBJ2-4; 9 positions match TRBD1. The CDR3 has 13 amino acids. With V trimmed by 7 bases and J by 10 bases, 8 bases remained unmatched. CDR1 and CDR2 from the germline V gene are LNHDA and SQIVND (reference sequence). CDR3 in amino acids: CASTTDRGGIQYF. The CDR3 bases are TGTGCCAGTACCACGGACAGGGGAGGGATTCAGTACTTC.

This clonotype showed up many times. Here the CDR3 DNA reads TGTGCCAGCAGCCCGTCGGGAATTGTCTACGAGCAGTACTTC. Its protein is CASSPSGIVYEQYF. The chain carries TRBV7-2 and TRBJ2-7; TRBD2 is a possible D gene (5 bases). The CDR3 spans 14 residues. Germline V gives CDR1 SGHTA, CDR2 FQGNSA. V was pared by 5 bases and J by 3 bases, with 14 bases between. The full variable domain, its missing parts supplied by reference TRBV7-2 and TRBJ2-7, is GAGVSQSPSNKVTEKGKDVELRCDPISGHTALYWYRQSLGQGLEFLIYFQGNSAPDKSGLPSDRFSAERTGGSVSTLTIQRTQQEDSAVYLCASSPSGIVYEQYFGPGTRLTVT.

This clonotype was seen ten or more times. The chain links TRBV28 to TRBJ1-3; TRBD1 might be the D (5 bases). V shed 4 bases and J shed 0 bases, with 13 bases lying between them. CDR1 MDHEN and CDR2 SYDVKM come from the germline V gene. The CDR3 extends over 16 amino acids. The CDR3 here is CASSSGRGGSGNTIYF. In DNA form, the CDR3 reads TGTGCCAGCAGTTCCGGACGTGGGGGCTCTGGAAACACCATATATTTT.

There are a few counts of this clonotype. Mismatch with germline at one junction end may stem from a read error. This chain links TRBV4-3 with TRBJ2-7, with a possible D match to TRBD2 (6 bases). Germline V CDR1 and CDR2: LGHNA, YSLEER. The CDR3 runs to 17 residues. This CDR3 is CASSQDAAGPSSYEQHF. The CDR3 nucleotides are TGCGCCAGCAGCCAAGATGCTGCGGGACCCAGCTCCTACGAGCAGCACTTC.

This clonotype was observed many times. The chain has TRBV28 and TRBJ2-2; 10 bases map to TRBD2. V lost 5 bases and J lost 10; bases outside the gene matches: 4. Germline lookup yields CDR1 MDHEN and CDR2 SYDVKM. CDR3 size: 13 residues. CDR3 sequence (DNA): TGTGCCAGCAGTCCACTAGCGGGATCGGAGCTGTTTTTT. Protein product: CASSPLAGSELFF.

Regarding this clonotype: A read error may explain this, as a much larger clone is one base away. This sequence joins TRBV6-1 and TRBJ1-6; D gene ambiguous. The CDR3 totals 15 residues. From germline, CDR1 is MNHNS and CDR2 SASEGT. V shed 5 bases and J shed 10 bases, with 18 bases lying between them. In DNA, the CDR3 is TGTGCCAGCAGTCGCGGCGTAGGGTTGGACTCACCCCTCCACTTT. Amino acid sequence: CASSRGVGLDSPLHF.

This clonotype came up many times. The V call is TRBV6-1, the J call TRBJ2-7; 7 bases are shared with TRBD2. From germline, CDR1 is MNHNS and CDR2 SASEGT. This CDR3 has 15 amino acids. V trimming: 6 bases; J trimming: 6 bases; junction bases outside the gene matches: 14. The CDR3 DNA reads TGTGCCAGCAGACAAGGCCTAGCGGAATGGAGCGAGCAGTACTTC. This codes for CASRQGLAEWSEQYF.

This clonotype has a count of ten or more. Here the CDR3 DNA reads TGTGCCAGCAGCGTGGACAGGGGGGTCGGGGAGCTGTTTTTT. Its translation is CASSVDRGVGELFF. This chain connects TRBV6-2 or TRBV6-3 to TRBJ2-2, with 10 positions matching TRBD1. The V and J ends lost 6 bases and 7 bases, in that order; junction bases with no gene match: 5. In germline, CDR1 is MNHEY, CDR2 SVGEGT. The CDR3 is made up of 14 amino acids.

Many counts were recorded for this clonotype. The V and J genes are TRBV11-3 and TRBJ1-3; D is unclear. There are 13 residues in the CDR3. Deletions cut 2 bases from V and 4 bases from J, with 6 bases between. From germline, CDR1 is SGHNT and CDR2 YENEEA. The CDR3 spells CASSLSSGNTIYF. CDR3 DNA sequence: TGTGCCAGCAGCTTATCGAGCGGAAACACCATATATTTT.

There are many counts of this clonotype. The chain joins TRBV28 to TRBJ1-5, with D perhaps matching TRBD1 (6 bases). V dropped 5 bases and J dropped 7 bases, with 12 bases sitting between them. From germline, CDR1 is MDHEN and CDR2 SYDVKM. The CDR3 is 13 residues long. CDR3: CASSVRGGQPQHF. The DNA of the CDR3 is TGTGCCAGCAGTGTCAGGGGTGGCCAGCCCCAGCATTTT.

This clonotype was seen ten or more times. The CDR3 nucleotides read TGTGCCAGCAGGTTCCGGGAAGCTGAAGCTTTCTTT. This sequence encodes CASRFREAEAFF. This chain connects TRBV7-2 to TRBJ1-1; D not certain. V dropped 6 bases and J dropped 6 bases, with 11 bases sitting between them. Per the germline V gene, CDR1 is SGHTA and CDR2 is FQGNSA. This CDR3 is 12 amino acids long.

This clonotype was counted ten times or more. The DNA for the CDR3 is TGCGCCAGCAGCTTAGGATTCCGGGACATTGCGAACACCGGGGAGCTGTTTTTT. Residues: CASSLGFRDIANTGELFF. V is TRBV5-1 and J is TRBJ2-2; tentatively, D is TRBD1 (6 bases). The CDR3 sequence is 18 residues long. Germline V gene data show CDR1 as SGHRS and CDR2 as YFSETQ. V was pared by 2 bases and J by 0 bases, with 17 bases between.

This clonotype was seen ten or more times. The genes are TRBV6-1 and TRBJ1-5; TRBD1 matches 9 bases. Germline-derived CDR1 and CDR2 are MNHNS and SASEGT. The CDR3 is 14 residues long. V gave up 8 bases and J gave up 1 base; unmatched junction bases: 3. The CDR3 DNA reads as TGTGCCAGCGTCACAGGGGGCAGCAATCAGCCCCAGCATTTT. Translated: CASVTGGSNQPQHF.

This clonotype was observed at least ten times. V gene TRBV20-1 combines with J gene TRBJ1-5; 8 positions agree with TRBD1. The CDR3 loop spans 14 amino acids. From germline, CDR1 is DFQATT and CDR2 SNEGSKA (reference sequence). The junction had 10 bases not matched to a gene; V was cut back by 5 bases and J by 7 bases. The chain's CDR3 is CSAPQGGLGQPQHF. CDR3 coding DNA: TGCAGTGCTCCACAGGGGGGATTAGGACAGCCCCAGCATTTT.

Many counts were recorded for this clonotype. V usage is TRBV19 and J usage is TRBJ1-2; the match to TRBD1 covers 8 bases. Germline V gene sequence: CDR1 LNHDA, CDR2 SQIVND (reference sequence). V dropped 10 bases and J dropped 5; count of bases not matched to a gene: 6. This CDR3 is 12 amino acids long. CDR3 protein: CATKDRGYGYTF. The CDR3 bases are TGTGCCACAAAAGACAGGGGTTATGGCTACACCTTC.

This clonotype was seen many times. The junction differs from germline at one of its ends, possibly a read error. This chain connects TRBV12-3 or TRBV12-4 to TRBJ2-5; D is unresolved. CDR3 length equals 13 residues. CDR3 sequence: CAGSKNSRETQYF. CDR3 in DNA: TGTGCCGGCAGTAAAAACTCACGAGAGACCCAGTACTTC.